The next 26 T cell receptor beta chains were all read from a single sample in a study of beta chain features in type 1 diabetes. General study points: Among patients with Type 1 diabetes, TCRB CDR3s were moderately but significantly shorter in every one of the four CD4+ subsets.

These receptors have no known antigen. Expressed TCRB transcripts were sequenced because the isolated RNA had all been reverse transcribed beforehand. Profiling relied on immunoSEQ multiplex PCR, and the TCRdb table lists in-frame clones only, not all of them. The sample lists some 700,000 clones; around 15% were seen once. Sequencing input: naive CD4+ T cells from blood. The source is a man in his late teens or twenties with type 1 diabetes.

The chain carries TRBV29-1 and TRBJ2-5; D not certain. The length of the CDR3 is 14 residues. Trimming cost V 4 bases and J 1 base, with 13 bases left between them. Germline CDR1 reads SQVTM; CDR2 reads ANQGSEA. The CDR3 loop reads CSVGARATQETQYF. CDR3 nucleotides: TGCAGCGTTGGGGCACGGGCGACCCAAGAGACCCAGTACTTC. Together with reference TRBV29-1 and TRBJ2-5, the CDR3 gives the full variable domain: SAVISQKPSRDICQRGTSLTIQCQVDSQVTMMFWYRQQPGQSLTLIATANQGSEATYESGFVIDKFPISRPNLTFSTLTVSNMSPEDSSIYLCSVGARATQETQYFGPGTRLLVL.

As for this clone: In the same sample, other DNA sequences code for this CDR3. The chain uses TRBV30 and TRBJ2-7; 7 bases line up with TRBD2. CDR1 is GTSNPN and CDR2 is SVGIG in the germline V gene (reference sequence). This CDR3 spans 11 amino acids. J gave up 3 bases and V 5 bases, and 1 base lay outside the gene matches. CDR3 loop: CAWRGVYEQYF. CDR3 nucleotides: TGTGCCTGGCGGGGGGTCTACGAGCAGTACTTC.

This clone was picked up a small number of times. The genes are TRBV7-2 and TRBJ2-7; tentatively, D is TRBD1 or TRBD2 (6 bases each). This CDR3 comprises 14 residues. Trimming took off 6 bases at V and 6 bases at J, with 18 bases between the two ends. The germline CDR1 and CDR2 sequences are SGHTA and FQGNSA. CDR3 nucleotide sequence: TGTGCCAGCAGAAACGGACAGACGGGAGCCGAGCAGTACTTC. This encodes CASRNGQTGAEQYF.

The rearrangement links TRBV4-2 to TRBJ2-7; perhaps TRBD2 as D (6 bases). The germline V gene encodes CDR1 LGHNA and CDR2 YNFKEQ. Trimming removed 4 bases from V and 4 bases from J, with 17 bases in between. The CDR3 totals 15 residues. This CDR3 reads CASSPGDGGRYEQYF. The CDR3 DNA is TGTGCCAGCAGCCCAGGAGATGGGGGGAGGTACGAGCAGTACTTC.

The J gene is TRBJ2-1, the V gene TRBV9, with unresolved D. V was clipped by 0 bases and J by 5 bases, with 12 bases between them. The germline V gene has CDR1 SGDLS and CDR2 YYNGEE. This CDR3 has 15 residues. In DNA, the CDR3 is TGTGCCAGCAGCGTAGCTGGGCAAATCAACAATGAGCAGTTCTTC. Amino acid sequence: CASSVAGQINNEQFF.

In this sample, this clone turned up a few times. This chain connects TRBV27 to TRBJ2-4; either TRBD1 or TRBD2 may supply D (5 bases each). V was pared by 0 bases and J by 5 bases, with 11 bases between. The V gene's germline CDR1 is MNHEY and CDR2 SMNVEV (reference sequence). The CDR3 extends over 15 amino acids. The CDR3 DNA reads TGTGCCAGCAGTTTATCCGGGGCATGGGAAAACATTCAGTACTTC. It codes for CASSLSGAWENIQYF.

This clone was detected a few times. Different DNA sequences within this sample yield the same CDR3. CDR3 region: CASSQAGGNQPQHF. The CDR3 DNA sequence: TGTGCCAGCAGCCAAGCAGGGGGGAATCAGCCCCAGCATTTT. This chain connects TRBV14 to TRBJ1-5; 7 bases agree with TRBD1. CDR1 and CDR2 from the germline V gene are SGHDN and FVKESK. V lost 1 base to trimming and J lost 4 bases; unmatched junction nucleotides: 1. There are 14 residues in the CDR3. The full variable domain, completed using reference TRBV14 and TRBJ1-5, is EAGVTQFPSHSVIEKGQTVTLRCDPISGHDNLYWYRRVMGKEIKFLLHFVKESKQDESGMPNNRFLAERTGGTYSTLKVQPAELEDSGVYFCASSQAGGNQPQHFGDGTRLSIL.

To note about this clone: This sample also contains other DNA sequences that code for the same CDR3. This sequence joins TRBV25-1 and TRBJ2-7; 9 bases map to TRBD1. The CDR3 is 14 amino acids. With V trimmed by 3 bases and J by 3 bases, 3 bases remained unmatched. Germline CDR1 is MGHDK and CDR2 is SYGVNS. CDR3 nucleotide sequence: TGTGCCAGCAGTGACTGGACAGGGGTCTACGAGCAGTACTTC. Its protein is CASSDWTGVYEQYF.

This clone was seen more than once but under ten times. The CDR3 is CASSLSGQAADNSPLHF. CDR3 in DNA: TGTGCCAGCAGTTTGTCGGGACAGGCCGCGGATAATTCACCCCTCCACTTT. V gene TRBV27 combines with J gene TRBJ1-6; 8 nucleotides align to TRBD1. Germline-derived CDR1 and CDR2 are MNHEY and SMNVEV (reference sequence). The CDR3 is made up of 17 amino acids. The junction had 9 bases not matched to a gene; V was cut back by 3 bases and J by 5 bases.

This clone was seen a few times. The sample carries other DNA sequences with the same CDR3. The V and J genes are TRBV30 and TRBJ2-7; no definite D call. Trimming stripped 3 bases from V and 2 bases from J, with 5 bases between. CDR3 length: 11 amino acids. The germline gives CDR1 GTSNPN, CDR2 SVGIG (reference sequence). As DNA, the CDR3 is TGTGCCTGGAGCCTAACCTACGAGCAGTACTTC. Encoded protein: CAWSLTYEQYF.

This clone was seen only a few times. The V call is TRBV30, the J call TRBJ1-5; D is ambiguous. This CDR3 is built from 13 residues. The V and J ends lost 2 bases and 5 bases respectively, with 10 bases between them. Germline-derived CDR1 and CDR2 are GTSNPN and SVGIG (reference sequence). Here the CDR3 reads CAWSFQNDQPQHF. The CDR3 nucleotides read TGTGCCTGGAGTTTCCAAAACGATCAGCCCCAGCATTTT.

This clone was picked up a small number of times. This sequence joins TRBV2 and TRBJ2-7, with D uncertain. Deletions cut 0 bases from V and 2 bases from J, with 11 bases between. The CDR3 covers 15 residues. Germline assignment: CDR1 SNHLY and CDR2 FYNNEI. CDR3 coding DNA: TGTGCCAGCAGTGAAGCCCTCCAGGTTACCTACGAGCAGTACTTC. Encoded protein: CASSEALQVTYEQYF.

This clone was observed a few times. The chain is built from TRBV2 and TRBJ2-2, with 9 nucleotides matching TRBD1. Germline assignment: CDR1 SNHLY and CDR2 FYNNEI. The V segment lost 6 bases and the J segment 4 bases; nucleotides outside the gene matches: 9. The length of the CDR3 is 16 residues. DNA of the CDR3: TGTGCCAGCAGCCAATCGGGGACAGGGAGCACCGGGGAGCTGTTTTTT. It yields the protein CASSQSGTGSTGELFF.

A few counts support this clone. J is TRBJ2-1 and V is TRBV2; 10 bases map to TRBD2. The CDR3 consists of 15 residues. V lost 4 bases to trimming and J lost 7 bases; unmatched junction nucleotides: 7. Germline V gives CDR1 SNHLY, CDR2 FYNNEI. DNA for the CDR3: TGTGCCAGCAGTGCCGGGACTAGCGCGGGGAATGAGCAGTTCTTC. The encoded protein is CASSAGTSAGNEQFF.

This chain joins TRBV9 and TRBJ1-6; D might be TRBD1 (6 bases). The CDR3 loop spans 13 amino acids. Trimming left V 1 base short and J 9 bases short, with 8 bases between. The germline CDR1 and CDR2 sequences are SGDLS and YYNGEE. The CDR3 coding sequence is TGTGCCAGCAGCGTATCCAGGGGTTCACCCCTCCACTTT. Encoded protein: CASSVSRGSPLHF.

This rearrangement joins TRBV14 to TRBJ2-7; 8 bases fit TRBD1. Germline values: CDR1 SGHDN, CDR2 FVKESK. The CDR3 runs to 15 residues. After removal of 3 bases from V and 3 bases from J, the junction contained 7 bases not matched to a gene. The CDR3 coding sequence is TGTGCCAGCAGCCATTCGGACAGGGCGGTCTACGAGCAGTACTTC. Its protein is CASSHSDRAVYEQYF.

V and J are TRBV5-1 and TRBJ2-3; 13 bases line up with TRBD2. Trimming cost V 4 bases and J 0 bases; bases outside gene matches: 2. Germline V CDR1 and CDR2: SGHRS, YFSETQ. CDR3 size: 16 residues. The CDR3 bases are TGCGCCAGCAGCGCGGGACTAGCGGGGAGCACAGATACGCAGTATTTT. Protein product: CASSAGLAGSTDTQYF.

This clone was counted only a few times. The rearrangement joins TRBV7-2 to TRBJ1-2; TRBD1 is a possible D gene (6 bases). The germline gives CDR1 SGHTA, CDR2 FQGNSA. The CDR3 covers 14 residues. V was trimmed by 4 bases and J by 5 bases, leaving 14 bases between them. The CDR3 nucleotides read TGTGCCAGCAGCTGGGACAAAGTGTCTTATGGCTACACCTTC. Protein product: CASSWDKVSYGYTF. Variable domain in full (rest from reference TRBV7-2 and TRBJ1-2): GAGVSQSPSNKVTEKGKDVELRCDPISGHTALYWYRQSLGQGLEFLIYFQGNSAPDKSGLPSDRFSAERTGGSVSTLTIQRTQQEDSAVYLCASSWDKVSYGYTFGSGTRLTVV.

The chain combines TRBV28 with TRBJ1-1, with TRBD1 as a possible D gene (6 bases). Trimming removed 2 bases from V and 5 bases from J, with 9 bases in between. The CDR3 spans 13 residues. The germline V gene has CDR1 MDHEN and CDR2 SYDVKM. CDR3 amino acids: CASSLNRDTEAFF. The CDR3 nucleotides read TGTGCCAGCAGTTTAAACAGGGATACTGAAGCTTTCTTT.

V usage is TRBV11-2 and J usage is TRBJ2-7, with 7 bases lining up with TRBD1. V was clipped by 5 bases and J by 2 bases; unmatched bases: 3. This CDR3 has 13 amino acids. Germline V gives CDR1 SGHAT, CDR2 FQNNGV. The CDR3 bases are TGTGCCAGCAGCCCGCAGGGGGCCTACGAGCAGTACTTC. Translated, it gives CASSPQGAYEQYF. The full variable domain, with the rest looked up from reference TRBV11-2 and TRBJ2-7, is EAGVAQSPRYKIIEKRQSVAFWCNPISGHATLYWYQQILGQGPKLLIQFQNNGVVDDSQLPKDRFSAERLKGVDSTLKIQPAKLEDSAVYLCASSPQGAYEQYFGPGTRLTVT.

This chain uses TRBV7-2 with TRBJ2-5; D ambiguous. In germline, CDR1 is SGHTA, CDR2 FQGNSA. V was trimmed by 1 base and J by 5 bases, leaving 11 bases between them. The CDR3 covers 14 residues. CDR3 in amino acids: CASSLGLGGETQYF. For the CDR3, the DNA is TGTGCCAGCAGCTTAGGGCTCGGTGGGGAGACCCAGTACTTC.

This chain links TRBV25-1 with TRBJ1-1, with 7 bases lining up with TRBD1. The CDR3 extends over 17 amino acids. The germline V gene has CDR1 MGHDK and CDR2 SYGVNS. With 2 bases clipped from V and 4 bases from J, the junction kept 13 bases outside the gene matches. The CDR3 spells CASSESDREYGGTEAFF. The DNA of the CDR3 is TGTGCCAGCAGTGAAAGCGACAGGGAATATGGAGGCACTGAAGCTTTCTTT.

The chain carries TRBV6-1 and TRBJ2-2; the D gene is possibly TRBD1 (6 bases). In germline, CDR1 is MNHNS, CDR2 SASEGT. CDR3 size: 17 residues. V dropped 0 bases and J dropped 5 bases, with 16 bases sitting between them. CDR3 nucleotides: TGTGCCAGCAGTGAAGCAACCGGCAGGGGATATACCGGGGAGCTGTTTTTT. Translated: CASSEATGRGYTGELFF.

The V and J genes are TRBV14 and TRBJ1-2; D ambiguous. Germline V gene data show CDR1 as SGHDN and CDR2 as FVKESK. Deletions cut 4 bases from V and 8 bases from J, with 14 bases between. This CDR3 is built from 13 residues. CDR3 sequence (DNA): TGTGCCAGCAGCCCCCCTCGTGGCGGAGGCTACACCTTC. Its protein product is CASSPPRGGGYTF.

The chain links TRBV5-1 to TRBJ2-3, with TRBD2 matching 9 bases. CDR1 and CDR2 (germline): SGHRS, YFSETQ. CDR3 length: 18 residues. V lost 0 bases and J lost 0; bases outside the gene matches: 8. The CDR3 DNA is TGCGCCAGCAGCTTGGTTCCTAGCGGGGAACCTAGCACAGATACGCAGTATTTT. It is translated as CASSLVPSGEPSTDTQYF.

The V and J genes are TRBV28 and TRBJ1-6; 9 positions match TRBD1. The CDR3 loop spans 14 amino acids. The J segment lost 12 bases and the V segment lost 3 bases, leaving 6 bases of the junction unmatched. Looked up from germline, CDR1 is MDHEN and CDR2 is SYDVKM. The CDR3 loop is CASSLEDRGLPLHF. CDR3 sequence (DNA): TGTGCCAGCAGTTTGGAGGACAGGGGCTTACCCCTCCACTTT.